This TCR beta chain is drawn from a study of PD-1 blockade in classical Hodgkin lymphoma. Repertoires were generated with immunoSEQ multiplex PCR, while TCRdb's copy carries only in-frame clones and drops some. The data show roughly 25,000 clones, less than 90% seen once. The CDR3 totals 14 residues. CDR1 is SGHRS and CDR2 is YFSETQ in the germline V gene. Between the trimmed V and J ends, which lost 5 bases and 5 bases, there was a span of 14 bases. Study-wide findings and caveats: Prior to therapy, complete responders displayed diversity much like that of newly diagnosed patients. Underlying causes for the observed repertoire differences were not defined, possibly disease activity or prior therapy. At C4D1, TCR diversity had climbed significantly for CD4+ cells, though not for CD8+ cells.

Every patient relapsed after autologous stem cell transplantation, and brentuximab vedotin exposure varied. Thawed PBMCs yielded CD4+ T cells through magnetic negative selection. Patients' outcomes at their best amounted to complete response, partial response or progressive disease. As regards this clone: The antigen is not known.

The sequence was collected from a human donor with classical Hodgkin lymphoma. J is TRBJ1-3 and V is TRBV5-1; D gene unclear. The sequences come from CD4+ T cells from blood, collected at baseline. For the CDR3, the DNA is TGCGCCAGCAGTACCGGGGTAACGAGAAACACCATATATTTT. This translates into CASSTGVTRNTIYF. Full variable domain (outside the CDR3, taken from reference TRBV5-1 and TRBJ1-3): KAGVTQTPRYLIKTRGQQVTLSCSPISGHRSVSWYQQTPGQGLQFLFEYFSETQRNKGNFPGRFSGRQFSNSRSEMNVSTLELGDSALYLCASSTGVTRNTIYFGEGSWLTVV.